The 18 T cell receptor beta chains reported below all come from one sample, sequenced in a study of blood T cell repertoires in COVID-19. Repertoires were generated with immunoSEQ multiplex PCR, while TCRdb's copy carries only in-frame clones and drops some. The sample includes 150,000 to 200,000 clones, about 90% of them seen just once. The sequenced material came from PBMCs or T cells enriched from blood (not recorded which). These receptors were collected from a human donor with acute COVID-19. The donor label of this sample is uncertain.

The rearrangement uses TRBV2 and TRBJ1-5; unclear D gene. Germline assignment: CDR1 SNHLY and CDR2 FYNNEI. CDR3 length equals 15 residues. V gave up 4 bases and J gave up 4 bases, with 14 bases separating them. CDR3 coding DNA: TGTGCCAGCAGTGGGCCTGGTCCCGTAAATCAGCCCCAGCATTTT. Translating gives CASSGPGPVNQPQHF.

The CDR3 nucleotides read TGTGCCAGCAGCTTACAGGGGGAGAACCAGCCCCAGCATTTT. It specifies CASSLQGENQPQHF. This chain uses TRBV27 with TRBJ1-5; TRBD1 matches at 8 bases. The CDR3 has 14 amino acids. Germline CDR1 and CDR2: MNHEY and SMNVEV (reference sequence). J was trimmed by 7 bases and V by 6 bases; bases with no gene match: 8.

This clone has only one observation. This chain uses TRBV7-9 with TRBJ2-7; possible D gene TRBD2, 6 bases. The CDR3 totals 14 residues. Looked up from germline, CDR1 is SEHNR and CDR2 is FQNEAQ (reference sequence). V lost 5 bases and J 7 bases, leaving 18 bases between the germline ends. The CDR3 bases are TGTGCCAGCAGCCCAGGTCTGGGTGGGGGGGAGCAGTACTTC. Encoded protein: CASSPGLGGGEQYF. Together with reference TRBV7-9 and TRBJ2-7, the CDR3 gives the full variable domain: DTGVSQNPRHKITKRGQNVTFRCDPISEHNRLYWYRQTLGQGPEFLTYFQNEAQLEKSRLLSDRFSAERPKGSFSTLEIQRTEQGDSAMYLCASSPGLGGGEQYFGPGTRLTVT.

The V gene is TRBV3-1 (or the pseudogene TRBV3-2), the J gene TRBJ2-5; 7 bases fit TRBD1. Per the germline V gene, CDR1 is LGHDT and CDR2 is YNNKEL (reference sequence). J was trimmed by 3 bases and V by 4 bases; bases with no gene match: 11. The CDR3 contains 16 residues. Here the CDR3 DNA reads TGTGCCAGCAGCCCCCAGGGGGTCCGGTTTAAAGAGACCCAGTACTTC. Protein sequence: CASSPQGVRFKETQYF.

The chain is built from TRBV18 and TRBJ2-5; 12 positions agree with TRBD2. J was trimmed by 0 bases and V by 3 bases; bases with no gene match: 2. CDR3 length: 16 residues. Germline lookup yields CDR1 KGHSH and CDR2 LQKENI. The CDR3 sequence: CASSPRTSGDQETQYF. The DNA for the CDR3 is TGTGCCAGCTCACCCAGGACTAGCGGGGACCAAGAGACCCAGTACTTC. Full variable domain (missing parts from reference TRBV18 and TRBJ2-5): NAGVMQNPRHLVRRRGQEARLRCSPMKGHSHVYWYRQLPEEGLKFMVYLQKENIIDESGMPKERFSAEFPKEGPSILRIQQVVRGDSAAYFCASSPRTSGDQETQYFGPGTRLLVL.

The chain joins TRBV5-1 to TRBJ2-7; 7 nucleotides agree with TRBD1. V dropped 5 bases and J dropped 0; count of bases not matched to a gene: 8. Germline V gene sequence: CDR1 SGHRS, CDR2 YFSETQ. This CDR3 is built from 15 residues. The CDR3 sequence is CASRLGQVNSYEQYF. The CDR3 coding sequence is TGCGCCAGCAGACTTGGACAGGTTAACTCCTACGAGCAGTACTTC.

The V gene is TRBV9, the J gene TRBJ2-3; 9 bases fit TRBD2. Trimming at V came to 4 bases and at J to 1 base, leaving 7 bases not matched to a gene. There are 16 residues in the CDR3. Germline V gives CDR1 SGDLS, CDR2 YYNGEE. The CDR3 reads CASSILSGGGTDTQYF. DNA for the CDR3: TGTGCCAGCAGCATCCTTAGCGGGGGAGGCACAGATACGCAGTATTTT. The whole variable domain, filled in from reference TRBV9 and TRBJ2-3, reads DSGVTQTPKHLITATGQRVTLRCSPRSGDLSVYWYQQSLDQGLQFLIQYYNGEERAKGNILERFSAQQFPDLHSELNLSSLELGDSALYFCASSILSGGGTDTQYFGPGTRLTVL.

V is TRBV5-1 and J is TRBJ2-7; 8 bases are shared with TRBD2. The CDR3 loop spans 15 amino acids. Trimming at V came to 0 bases and at J to 1 base, leaving 3 bases not matched to a gene. Germline V CDR1 and CDR2: SGHRS, YFSETQ. CDR3 sequence (DNA): TGCGCCAGCAGCTTGGACGGGGGGGCATCCTACGAGCAGTACTTC. Its translation: CASSLDGGASYEQYF.

The gene calls are TRBV29-1 and TRBJ2-1; D is unclear. V lost 1 base and J 8 bases, leaving 9 bases between the germline ends. The length of the CDR3 is 12 residues. In germline, CDR1 is SQVTM, CDR2 ANQGSEA. CDR3 in DNA: TGCAGCGTTGAAGGGCAGGCCGATGAGCAGTTCTTC. Encoded protein: CSVEGQADEQFF.

This CDR3 reads CSASWLAGDKPYEQYF. The DNA for the CDR3 is TGCAGTGCTAGTTGGCTAGCGGGGGACAAACCATACGAGCAGTACTTC. The chain has TRBV20-1 and TRBJ2-7; 10 nucleotides match TRBD2. This CDR3 region has 16 residues. V lost 3 bases to trimming and J lost 4 bases; unmatched junction nucleotides: 12. CDR1 DFQATT and CDR2 SNEGSKA come from the germline V gene (reference sequence).

Written as DNA, the CDR3 is TGTGCCAGTAGTACGGGGGGGACCCCCAATCAGCCCCAGCATTTT. Protein: CASSTGGTPNQPQHF. J is TRBJ1-5 and V is TRBV19; D perhaps matches TRBD1 (5 bases). This CDR3 has 15 residues. The ends were cut back, 4 bases at V and 3 bases at J, with 13 bases in the middle. Germline V lookup: CDR1 LNHDA, CDR2 SQIVND (reference sequence). The whole variable domain, remainder taken from reference TRBV19 and TRBJ1-5, is DGGITQSPKYLFRKEGQNVTLSCEQNLNHDAMYWYRQDPGQGLRLIYYSQIVNDFQKGDIAEGYSVSREKKESFPLTVTSAQKNPTAFYLCASSTGGTPNQPQHFGDGTRLSIL.

This sequence joins TRBV7-2 and TRBJ1-5; TRBD1 matches 12 bases. The germline V gene encodes CDR1 SGHTA and CDR2 FQGNSA. The V and J ends lost 1 base and 5 bases, in that order; junction bases with no gene match: 3. The CDR3 extends over 16 amino acids. The CDR3 loop is CASSLVGTGGYQPQHF. The CDR3 coding sequence is TGTGCCAGCAGCTTAGTGGGGACAGGGGGCTATCAGCCCCAGCATTTT. Filled out from reference TRBV7-2 and TRBJ1-5, the complete variable domain reads GAGVSQSPSNKVTEKGKDVELRCDPISGHTALYWYRQSLGQGLEFLIYFQGNSAPDKSGLPSDRFSAERTGGSVSTLTIQRTQQEDSAVYLCASSLVGTGGYQPQHFGDGTRLSIL.

The chain couples TRBV9 to TRBJ1-2; TRBD1 matches at 9 bases. From germline, CDR1 is SGDLS and CDR2 YYNGEE. With 1 base clipped from V and 4 bases from J, the junction kept 5 bases outside the gene matches. The CDR3 length is 15 residues. CDR3 coding DNA: TGTGCCAGCAGCGTATCTACAGGGGGCCCCTATGGCTACACCTTC. Translation: CASSVSTGGPYGYTF.

In this sample, this clone turned up once. CDR3: CASSLGGRGTEAFF. DNA for the CDR3: TGTGCCAGCAGCTTGGGGGGGCGCGGCACTGAAGCTTTCTTT. This chain connects TRBV5-6 to TRBJ1-1; D might be TRBD1 (6 bases). Trimming took 0 bases from V and 4 from J, leaving 10 bases between them. This CDR3 has 14 amino acids. Germline V lookup: CDR1 SGHDT, CDR2 YYEEEE. Complete variable domain (other parts from reference TRBV5-6 and TRBJ1-1): DAGVTQSPTHLIKTRGQQVTLRCSPKSGHDTVSWYQQALGQGPQFIFQYYEEEERQRGNFPDRFSGHQFPNYSSELNVNALLLGDSALYLCASSLGGRGTEAFFGQGTRLTVV.

The V call is TRBV4-1, the J call TRBJ1-1; TRBD1 might be the D (5 bases). This CDR3 contains 15 residues. V lost 0 bases and J lost 2, with 10 bases in between. The V gene's germline CDR1 is MGHRA and CDR2 YSYEKL. The DNA of the CDR3 is TGCGCCAGCAGCCAAGAACCCAGGGTTAACACTGAAGCTTTCTTT. Residues: CASSQEPRVNTEAFF.

Points on this clone: The same CDR3 arises from other DNA sequences in this sample as well. The rearrangement joins TRBV3-1 (or the pseudogene TRBV3-2) to TRBJ1-2; perhaps TRBD1 as D (5 bases). The V gene lost 1 base and the J gene lost 7 bases, with 16 bases spanning the gap. The germline V gene has CDR1 LGHDT and CDR2 YNNKEL (reference sequence). The CDR3 consists of 15 residues. The CDR3 DNA sequence: TGTGCCAGCAGCCAAGTGTGGGCGGGGCGGGGTGGCTACACCTTC. It encodes CASSQVWAGRGGYTF.

The gene calls are TRBV6-5 and TRBJ1-1, with D unclear. Germline V gene lookup returns CDR1 MNHEY and CDR2 SVGAGI. V was clipped by 7 bases and J by 2 bases, with 14 bases between them. CDR3 size: 14 residues. CDR3 amino acids: CASIRPADNTEAFF. The CDR3 bases are TGTGCCAGCATTCGACCGGCGGATAACACTGAAGCTTTCTTT.

The V call is TRBV5-4, the J call TRBJ2-5; D remains unclear. V gave up 4 bases and J gave up 3 bases, with 10 bases separating them. The CDR3 sequence is 13 residues long. CDR1 is SGHNT and CDR2 is YYREEE in the germline V gene (reference sequence). CDR3 residues: CASSPGWEETQYF. The CDR3 nucleotides are TGTGCCAGCAGCCCCGGGTGGGAAGAGACCCAGTACTTC.